The next 3 T cell receptor beta chains were all read from a single sample in a study of CD8+ T cells in alopecia areata. Investigators isolated RNA and reverse transcribed it into cDNA to act as the sequencing template. Only in-frame clones appear in the TCRdb table, and some are missing; sequencing was by immunoSEQ multiplex PCR. Reported are around 300,000 clones, none seen only once; the ten largest carry 1.2%. Researchers sorted pooled cutaneous lymph node cells on the basis of CD4, CD8alpha, NKG2D, NKG2ACE and other markers. The material sequenced was CD4+ T cells sorted from a lymph node. These TCRs come from a C3H/HeJ mouse with alopecia areata. The MHC haplotype of the strain is H2-k.

Note on this clone: Here the gene names and germline are mouse. The read terminates 4 residues ahead of where the CDR3 ends, so the germline J gene completes it. This sequence joins TRBV13-3 and TRBJ2-2; 8 bases are a match to TRBD1. The CDR3 contains 14 residues. The V and J ends lost 5 bases and 4 bases, in that order; junction bases with no gene match: 4. From germline, CDR1 is NNHDY and CDR2 SYVADS. CDR3 DNA, as far as it was read: TGTGCCAGCAGCCGGACAGGGTCCACCGGG. Translated: CASSRTGSTG. The CDR3 as a whole reads CASSRTGSTGQLYF.

In the case of this clone: Gene labels here are mouse ones. The read comes to an end 4 residues before the CDR3 does, leaving the germline J gene to fill in the end. The genes are TRBV19 and TRBJ2-5, with D possibly TRBD1 on 7 matching bases. The V gene's germline CDR1 is FNHDT and CDR2 SITEND (reference sequence). The CDR3 consists of 14 residues. CDR3 sequence reads: CASSIGGGADTQYF. CDR3 bases read: TGTGCCAGCAGTATTGGAGGGGGCGCGGAC.

This clone was seen a handful of times. Here the gene names and germline are mouse. The read terminates 4 residues ahead of where the CDR3 ends, so the germline J gene completes it. The chain couples TRBV13-1 to TRBJ2-1; TRBD2 aligns across 7 bases. The CDR3 sequence is 15 residues long. Unmatched junction bases numbered 5, after V lost 0 bases and J lost 5 bases. Germline-derived CDR1 and CDR2 are NSHNY and SYGAGN. Incomplete CDR3 DNA: TGTGCCAGCAGTGATGCACCTGGGGGAAATGCT. This translates into CASSDAPGGNA. The full CDR3 protein is CASSDAPGGNAEQFF.